These 9 T cell receptor beta chains were sequenced from one sample in a study of T cell clonality in common variable immunodeficiency. The study, taken as a whole, reports: Common variable immunodeficiency TCR beta sequences reportedly had fewer deletions and N-nucleotide insertions.

Some clones are missing from TCRdb's copy, which holds only in-frame ones; the method was immunoSEQ multiplex PCR. Altogether 28,000 or so clones were found in the sample, and no singletons occur. No antigens are known for them. The sample consisted of peripheral blood mononuclear cells. These receptors all come from a human donor with common variable immunodeficiency.

This clone has just a few counts. The DNA ends 3 residues before the CDR3 does, and the rest of the CDR3 is filled in from the germline J gene. The rearrangement joins TRBV7-8 to TRBJ2-5; TRBD2 is a possible D gene (5 bases). This CDR3 is built from 15 residues. Germline CDR1 SGHVS, CDR2 FQNEAQ. V was trimmed by 1 base and J by 2 bases, leaving 11 bases between them. The sequenced part of the CDR3 DNA is TGTGCCAGCAGCTTAGTTTTCGGGGAACAAGAGACC. It yields the protein CASSLVFGEQET. The whole CDR3 reads CASSLVFGEQETQYF.

Note on this clone: Read sequence stops 3 residues before the CDR3 end, and the germline J gene provides the missing end. This chain connects TRBV2 to TRBJ2-5, with D perhaps matching TRBD1 (5 bases). Germline loops: CDR1 SNHLY, CDR2 FYNNEI. The CDR3 loop spans 14 amino acids. The V end was cut by 5 bases, the J end by 2 bases, with 12 bases between. CDR3 bases read: TGTGCCAGCAGTCCGACAGCCCCACAAGAGACC. It yields the protein CASSPTAPQET. From start to end, the CDR3 is CASSPTAPQETQYF.

Comment on this clone: Coverage ceases 3 residues before the CDR3 finishes, and the germline J gene fills in the end. The J gene is TRBJ1-2, the V gene TRBV2; a weak D match, TRBD1 (5 bases). Germline V gives CDR1 SNHLY, CDR2 FYNNEI. This CDR3 has 13 residues. The CDR3 loop is CASSGEGLMGYTF. CDR3 DNA, as far as it was read: TGTGCCAGCAGTGGTGAGGGGCTTATGGGC.

This clone was seen more than once but under ten times. Sequencing ends 3 residues short of the CDR3 end; the germline J gene provides the rest. The chain carries TRBV7-2 and TRBJ2-1; TRBD1 matches at 10 bases. CDR3 length: 14 amino acids. The ends lost 5 bases at V and 9 bases at J; junction bases unmatched: 7. Germline assignment: CDR1 SGHTA and CDR2 FQGNSA. The DNA read from the CDR3 is TGTGCCAGCAGCCCGGACAGGGGGAGGAGTGAG. Its translation is CASSPDRGRSE. The whole CDR3 region reads CASSPDRGRSEQFF. Together with reference TRBV7-2 and TRBJ2-1, the CDR3 gives the full variable domain: GAGVSQSPSNKVTEKGKDVELRCDPISGHTALYWYRQSLGQGLEFLIYFQGNSAPDKSGLPSDRFSAERTGGSVSTLTIQRTQQEDSAVYLCASSPDRGRSEQFFGPGTRLTVL.

This clone appeared a few times. The CDR3 goes on 3 residues after the read ends, and that part is filled in from the germline J gene. The rearrangement uses TRBV2 and TRBJ1-5; tentatively, D is TRBD1 (5 bases). The CDR3 consists of 13 residues. Germline-derived CDR1 and CDR2 are SNHLY and FYNNEI. V lost 6 bases, J lost 3 bases, and 9 bases lay in between. The CDR3 here is CASRKTVNQPQHF. CDR3 bases read: TGTGCCAGCAGGAAGACAGTCAATCAGCCC.

The table lists this clone with many counts. The read stops 3 residues short of the end of the CDR3; the missing end is completed from the germline J gene. The V gene is TRBV5-1, the J gene TRBJ1-6; D call uncertain. Between the trimmed V and J ends, which lost 3 bases and 4 bases, there was a span of 5 bases. Germline lookup yields CDR1 SGHRS and CDR2 YFSETQ. This CDR3 has 13 amino acids. The DNA read from the CDR3 is TGCGCCAGCAGCTATAGTTATAATTCACCC. The encoded protein is CASSYSYNSP. The entire CDR3 protein reads CASSYSYNSPLHF.

Turning to this clone: The read falls 3 residues short of the CDR3 end, and the missing part is taken from the germline J gene. The V gene is TRBV30, the J gene TRBJ2-5; 7 positions agree with TRBD1. The CDR3 sequence is 13 residues long. CDR1 and CDR2 (germline): GTSNPN, SVGIG (reference sequence). V dropped 1 base and J dropped 4; count of bases not matched to a gene: 3. The CDR3 bases that were read are TGTGCCTGGAGTGGAGGGGGCCGAGAGACC. It specifies CAWSGGGRET. The entire CDR3 protein reads CAWSGGGRETQYF.

This clone was seen many times. The read stops 3 residues short of the end of the CDR3; the missing end is completed from the germline J gene. The V gene is TRBV18, the J gene TRBJ2-6, with D tentatively TRBD2 (7 bases). Trimming cost V 4 bases and J 4 bases, with 17 bases left between them. Germline V lookup: CDR1 KGHSH, CDR2 LQKENI. This CDR3 is 17 amino acids long. This CDR3 reads CASSQIAGARGANVLTF. The sequenced CDR3 bases are TGTGCCAGCTCACAAATCGCGGGGGCGCGGGGGGCCAACGTC.

This clone was counted between two and nine times. From the germline J gene comes the end of the CDR3, since the read stops 3 residues before it. V usage is TRBV20-1 and J usage is TRBJ2-1; 7 bases align to TRBD2. The germline gives CDR1 DFQATT, CDR2 SNEGSKA (reference sequence). This CDR3 comprises 14 residues. V gave up 5 bases and J gave up 0 bases; unmatched junction bases: 4. CDR3 DNA (partial): TGCAGTGCTCGCCGGACTAGCTCCTACAATGAG. The encoded protein is CSARRTSSYNE. The CDR3 reads in full as CSARRTSSYNEQFF.